The 18 T cell receptor beta chains reported below all come from one sample, sequenced in a study of cytomegalovirus exposure and HLA in healthy donors. Using immunoSEQ multiplex PCR, the repertoire was profiled, and TCRdb retains in-frame clones only, with some absent. The table includes some 200,000 clones, 75% to 85% detected once. Sequenced: PBMCs. These receptors originate from a young woman in good health and CMV-seropositive.

The rearrangement joins TRBV5-1 to TRBJ2-1, with TRBD2 identical over 13 bases. Unmatched junction bases numbered 9, after V lost 4 bases and J lost 5 bases. In germline, CDR1 is SGHRS, CDR2 YFSETQ. This CDR3 comprises 17 residues. CDR3 sequence (DNA): TGCGCCAGCAGCCTCACCGGGGGACTAGCGGGAAACAATGAGCAGTTCTTC. As protein: CASSLTGGLAGNNEQFF.

V usage is TRBV28 and J usage is TRBJ2-1; TRBD1 agrees at 8 bases. The germline V gene encodes CDR1 MDHEN and CDR2 SYDVKM. V shed 5 bases, J shed 4 bases, and the junction held 7 bases outside the gene matches. The CDR3 is 15 residues long. The CDR3 reads CASSLTGVRYNEQFF. DNA of the CDR3: TGTGCCAGCAGTCTGACAGGGGTGCGGTACAATGAGCAGTTCTTC.

The chain recombines TRBV16 with TRBJ1-5; D perhaps matches TRBD1 (5 bases). The CDR3 contains 14 residues. The ends were cut back, 0 bases at V and 6 bases at J, with 9 bases in the middle. Looked up from germline, CDR1 is KGHSY and CDR2 is FQNENV. The CDR3 reads CASSQSGGLQPQHF. The CDR3 bases are TGTGCCAGCAGCCAATCGGGGGGACTTCAGCCCCAGCATTTT.

This clone was detected once. The gene calls are TRBV6-5 and TRBJ1-3, with 7 bases that match TRBD1. The germline CDR1 and CDR2 sequences are MNHEY and SVGAGI. After removal of 3 bases from V and 3 bases from J, the junction contained 5 bases not matched to a gene. This CDR3 contains 15 residues. The CDR3 DNA sequence: TGTGCCAGCAGTTATAAGGGGGCAGTTGGAAACACCATATATTTT. Translated: CASSYKGAVGNTIYF.

This clone appeared a few times. The genes are TRBV2 and TRBJ2-1, with 10 bases that match TRBD2. The CDR3 consists of 17 residues. The V gene's germline CDR1 is SNHLY and CDR2 FYNNEI. V was pared by 0 bases and J by 3 bases, with 5 bases of the junction left unmatched. CDR3 in amino acids: CASSEALGTSVYNEQFF. In nucleotides, the CDR3 is TGTGCCAGCAGTGAAGCGCTCGGGACTAGCGTCTACAATGAGCAGTTCTTC.

The chain joins TRBV4-1 to TRBJ2-1; TRBD1 is a possible D gene (6 bases). Trimming cost V 4 bases and J 4 bases, with 26 bases left between them. Germline CDR1 reads MGHRA; CDR2 reads YSYEKL. CDR3 length equals 19 residues. CDR3 sequence reads: CASSRLGQAAEGDYNEQFF. Written as DNA, the CDR3 is TGCGCCAGCAGCCGGTTAGGACAAGCAGCAGAGGGGGATTACAATGAGCAGTTCTTC.

This chain links TRBV2 with TRBJ2-5; D gene unclear. The germline CDR1 and CDR2 sequences are SNHLY and FYNNEI. Trimming shortened V by 0 bases and J by 5 bases, and 16 bases separated the two germline ends. There are 16 residues in the CDR3. As DNA, the CDR3 is TGTGCCAGCAGTGAAGCGCTCGGTAGCTCGGAGGAGACCCAGTACTTC. Translation gives CASSEALGSSEETQYF.

In its sample, this clone was seen a few times. This chain uses TRBV19 with TRBJ1-5; 7 bases agree with TRBD1. Germline V CDR1 and CDR2: LNHDA, SQIVND (reference sequence). V was clipped by 4 bases and J by 3 bases; unmatched bases: 6. The CDR3 extends over 15 amino acids. CDR3 coding DNA: TGTGCCAGTAGTAGATCAGGACAGGACAATCAGCCCCAGCATTTT. Translated: CASSRSGQDNQPQHF.

The V gene is TRBV18, the J gene TRBJ2-5; a weak D match, TRBD2 (6 bases). The V end lost 5 bases, the J end lost 2 bases, and 9 bases lay between the germline ends. The CDR3 loop spans 13 amino acids. Germline assignment: CDR1 KGHSH and CDR2 LQKENI. The CDR3 loop is CASSVAGQETQYF. Here the CDR3 DNA reads TGTGCCAGCTCAGTGGCGGGGCAAGAGACCCAGTACTTC.

This clone occurred a few times. The V and J genes are TRBV19 and TRBJ1-4, with 11 nucleotides matching TRBD1. The CDR3 sequence is 14 residues long. J gave up 2 bases and V 9 bases, and 2 bases lay outside the gene matches. Germline V lookup: CDR1 LNHDA, CDR2 SQIVND (reference sequence). CDR3 sequence (DNA): TGTGCCAGCGGACAGGGGGCGACTAATGAAAAACTGTTTTTT. As protein: CASGQGATNEKLFF.

The chain combines TRBV6-5 with TRBJ1-1; TRBD1 matches 9 bases. Germline V gives CDR1 MNHEY, CDR2 SVGAGI. The CDR3 contains 14 residues. V trimming: 0 bases; J trimming: 11 bases; junction bases outside the gene matches: 7. The CDR3 bases are TGTGCCAGCAGTTACTCGGGACAGGGTTTGGGTGCTTTCTTT. Residues: CASSYSGQGLGAFF.

The chain employs TRBV6-1 and TRBJ1-2; maybe TRBD1 (6 bases). This CDR3 has 12 residues. Germline V CDR1 and CDR2: MNHNS, SASEGT. Trimming took off 6 bases at V and 5 bases at J, with 10 bases between the two ends. The CDR3 sequence: CASSEGEYGYTF. As DNA, the CDR3 is TGTGCCAGCAGCGAGGGGGAGTATGGCTACACCTTC.

The genes are TRBV2 and TRBJ1-2; D may be TRBD1 (5 bases). The CDR3 consists of 16 residues. Germline V gene data show CDR1 as SNHLY and CDR2 as FYNNEI. V lost 0 bases and J lost 6, with 17 bases in between. DNA for the CDR3: TGTGCCAGCAGTGAAGCCCGAGAAGGGGCAGGTAATGGCTACACCTTC. This sequence encodes CASSEAREGAGNGYTF.

The CDR3: CASSAIAGGGETQYF. The CDR3 coding sequence is TGTGCCAGCAGCGCAATAGCGGGAGGGGGAGAGACCCAGTACTTC. J is TRBJ2-5 and V is TRBV7-2, with 11 bases that match TRBD2. The junction had 6 bases not matched to a gene; V was cut back by 5 bases and J by 4 bases. The CDR3 extends over 15 amino acids. CDR1 SGHTA and CDR2 FQGNSA come from the germline V gene.

This rearrangement joins TRBV28 to TRBJ1-2; D gene unclear. V lost 7 bases and J 2 bases, leaving 17 bases between the germline ends. The CDR3 has 15 residues. Per germline, CDR1 MDHEN and CDR2 SYDVKM. CDR3 region: CASIYGDRLNYGYTF. CDR3 nucleotides: TGTGCCAGCATTTATGGTGACCGACTCAACTATGGCTACACCTTC.

The DNA for the CDR3 is TGTGCCAGCAGCCGTTCGGATCAGCCCCAGCATTTT. Translated, it gives CASSRSDQPQHF. The genes are TRBV7-9 and TRBJ1-5; D is ambiguous. The CDR3 has 12 residues. V was clipped by 5 bases and J by 5 bases, with 7 bases between them. Germline CDR1 SEHNR, CDR2 FQNEAQ (reference sequence).

The chain links TRBV2 to TRBJ1-2, with TRBD1 identical over 7 bases. Germline CDR1 is SNHLY and CDR2 is FYNNEI. J gave up 8 bases and V 6 bases, and 6 bases lay outside the gene matches. This CDR3 spans 12 amino acids. CDR3 in amino acids: CASSPTGSGYTF. In DNA form, the CDR3 reads TGTGCCAGCAGCCCGACAGGGTCCGGCTACACCTTC.

The chain employs TRBV9 and TRBJ2-7, with D possibly being TRBD2 (6 bases). The CDR3 covers 13 residues. CDR1 SGDLS and CDR2 YYNGEE come from the germline V gene. The ends were cut back, 0 bases at V and 4 bases at J, with 8 bases in the middle. The CDR3 sequence is CASSVDGSYEQYF. Written as DNA, the CDR3 is TGTGCCAGCAGCGTAGACGGGAGTTACGAGCAGTACTTC.